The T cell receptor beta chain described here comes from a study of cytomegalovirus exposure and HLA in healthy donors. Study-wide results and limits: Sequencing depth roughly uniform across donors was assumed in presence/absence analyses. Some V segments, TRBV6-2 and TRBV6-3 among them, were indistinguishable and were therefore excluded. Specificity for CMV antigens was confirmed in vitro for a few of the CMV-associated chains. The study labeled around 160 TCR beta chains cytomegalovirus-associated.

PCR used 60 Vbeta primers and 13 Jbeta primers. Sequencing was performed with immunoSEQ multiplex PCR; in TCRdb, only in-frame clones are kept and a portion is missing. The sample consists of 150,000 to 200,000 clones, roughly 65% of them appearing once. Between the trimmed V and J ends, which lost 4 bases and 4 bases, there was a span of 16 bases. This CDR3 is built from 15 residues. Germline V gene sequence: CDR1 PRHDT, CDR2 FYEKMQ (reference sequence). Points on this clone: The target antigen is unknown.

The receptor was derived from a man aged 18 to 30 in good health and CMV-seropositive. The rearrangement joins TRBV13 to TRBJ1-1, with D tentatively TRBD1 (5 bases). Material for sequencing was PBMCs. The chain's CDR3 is CASSYSGGGSTEAFF. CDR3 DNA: TGTGCCAGCAGCTACTCTGGGGGGGGGAGCACTGAAGCTTTCTTT.